This entry lists 30 T cell receptor beta chains sequenced from one sample in a study of CD8 T cells in ankylosing spondylitis. TCRdb redid the calling of the 5' RACE reads with MiXCR, one entry per CDR3 protein. Among a few hundred thousand distinct CDR3 sequences listed, less than 25% were seen once. The sequencing input was blood, either unsorted or a sorted T cell fraction (not recorded which). The receptors come from a female donor with ankylosing spondylitis or in good health (not recorded which).

V usage is TRBV20-1 and J usage is TRBJ2-7; D perhaps matches TRBD2 (5 bases). Looked up from germline, CDR1 is DFQATT and CDR2 is SNEGSKA (reference sequence). V lost 0 bases and J 0 bases, leaving 12 bases between the germline ends. The CDR3 covers 15 residues. The CDR3 DNA follows: TGCAGTGCTAGAGACCCACGGGGAAGCTCCTACGAGCAGTACTTC. Translating it yields CSARDPRGSSYEQYF.

This clonotype has only a few counts. The chain recombines TRBV11-2 with TRBJ2-1; no definite D call. In germline, CDR1 is SGHAT, CDR2 FQNNGV. V lost 5 bases and J 7 bases, leaving 15 bases between the germline ends. The CDR3 spans 14 residues. The CDR3 coding sequence is TGTGCCAGCAGCCCCGCCCTGACACCGAATGAGCAGTTCTTC. Translating it yields CASSPALTPNEQFF.

This clonotype came up once. CDR3 coding DNA: TGTGCCAGCAGCCCCCCGGAGGGGGTGAACACTGAAGCTTTCTTT. Residues: CASSPPEGVNTEAFF. The chain recombines TRBV13 with TRBJ1-1; D may be TRBD1 (6 bases). The germline V gene encodes CDR1 PRHDT and CDR2 FYEKMQ (reference sequence). The CDR3 has 15 amino acids. The V and J ends lost 5 bases and 0 bases respectively, with 13 bases between them.

This clonotype was picked up a small number of times. This chain joins TRBV20-1 and TRBJ2-1; 15 bases match TRBD2. Germline-derived CDR1 and CDR2 are DFQATT and SNEGSKA (reference sequence). This CDR3 region has 18 residues. The junction had 10 bases not matched to a gene; V was cut back by 3 bases and J by 4 bases. This CDR3 reads CSASGLAGGSYTYNEQFF. The CDR3 DNA reads as TGCAGTGCTAGCGGACTAGCGGGAGGGTCATATACATACAATGAGCAGTTCTTC.

The chain is built from TRBV7-7 and TRBJ2-2, with D maybe TRBD2 (6 bases). This CDR3 is built from 14 residues. The germline V gene encodes CDR1 SSHAT and CDR2 FNYEAQ (reference sequence). Between the trimmed V and J ends, which lost 10 bases and 1 base, there was a span of 13 bases. As DNA, the CDR3 is TGTGCCACCCAACGGGACTTGAACACCGGGGAGCTGTTTTTT. This sequence encodes CATQRDLNTGELFF.

This sequence joins TRBV4-1 and TRBJ1-2; perhaps TRBD1 as D (5 bases). Between the trimmed V and J ends, which lost 3 bases and 4 bases, there was a span of 12 bases. The CDR3 contains 14 residues. Germline V gene lookup returns CDR1 MGHRA and CDR2 YSYEKL. For the CDR3, the DNA is TGCGCCAGCAGCCAGCCCGGGACCAGCTATGGCTACACCTTC. Translation: CASSQPGTSYGYTF.

The chain is built from TRBV20-1 and TRBJ1-2, with 7 bases fitting TRBD1. Per germline, CDR1 DFQATT and CDR2 SNEGSKA (reference sequence). Germline trimming cut 4 bases from V and 0 bases from J; bases unmatched to any gene: 2. CDR3 length: 13 residues. As DNA, the CDR3 is TGCAGTGCTACCACAGGGGCTAACTATGGCTACACCTTC. It translates to CSATTGANYGYTF.

This clonotype has just a few counts. CDR3 bases: TGTGCCAGCAGTTCGGGACGTTGGAATGAGCAGTTCTTC. This gives the protein CASSSGRWNEQFF. This sequence joins TRBV6-2 or TRBV6-3 and TRBJ2-1, with D tentatively TRBD1 or TRBD2 (5 bases each). This CDR3 comprises 13 residues. Trimming shortened V by 4 bases and J by 7 bases, and 11 bases separated the two germline ends. The germline gives CDR1 MNHEY, CDR2 SVGEGT.

The chain couples TRBV20-1 to TRBJ2-3, with D possibly being TRBD1 (7 bases). V lost 7 bases and J lost 2, with 22 bases in between. CDR3 length: 16 amino acids. Germline V gene lookup returns CDR1 DFQATT and CDR2 SNEGSKA (reference sequence). CDR3 amino acids: CSVPGRGTASTDTQYF. The CDR3 bases are TGCAGTGTTCCCGGCCGGGGGACAGCTTCCACAGATACGCAGTATTTT.

This rearrangement joins TRBV5-1 to TRBJ2-1, with D unclear. CDR1 SGHRS and CDR2 YFSETQ come from the germline V gene. V was trimmed by 4 bases and J by 1 base, leaving 12 bases between them. The CDR3 sequence is 15 residues long. The CDR3 DNA reads TGCGCCAGCAGCAAAAGCCTAGGGTCCTACAATGAGCAGTTCTTC. As protein: CASSKSLGSYNEQFF.

The V gene is TRBV20-1, the J gene TRBJ2-1; 13 bases match TRBD2. The V segment lost 3 bases and the J segment 15 bases; nucleotides outside the gene matches: 2. The CDR3 consists of 11 residues. Looked up from germline, CDR1 is DFQATT and CDR2 is SNEGSKA (reference sequence). This CDR3 reads CSARGLAGLFF. CDR3 DNA sequence: TGCAGTGCTAGGGGACTAGCGGGACTGTTCTTC.

This clonotype has more than one count but fewer than ten. This sequence joins TRBV4-3 and TRBJ2-1; 7 bases agree with TRBD2. With 4 bases clipped from V and 2 bases from J, the junction kept 8 bases outside the gene matches. This CDR3 contains 16 residues. Germline V CDR1 and CDR2: LGHNA, YSLEER. The CDR3 here is CASSRRGGSPYNEQFF. The CDR3 DNA sequence: TGCGCCAGCAGCCGGAGAGGCGGGAGCCCCTACAATGAGCAGTTCTTC.

This clonotype was counted between two and nine times. J is TRBJ2-3 and V is TRBV7-6; a possible D gene is TRBD2 (6 bases). CDR1 and CDR2 (germline): SGHVS, FNYEAQ. The V and J ends lost 2 bases and 3 bases respectively, with 15 bases between them. This CDR3 spans 16 amino acids. CDR3 nucleotides: TGTGCCAGCAGCTTAATGGGAGGAGGGTTGACAGATACGCAGTATTTT. It translates to CASSLMGGGLTDTQYF.

This clonotype was counted ten times or more. The chain recombines TRBV7-9 with TRBJ1-3; 7 bases match TRBD1. Germline trimming cut 10 bases from V and 4 bases from J; bases unmatched to any gene: 10. This CDR3 contains 14 residues. Germline CDR1 and CDR2: SEHNR and FQNEAQ (reference sequence). CDR3 nucleotide sequence: TGTGCCAACGGGGACAGTCCCTCAGGAAACACCATATATTTT. Its translation is CANGDSPSGNTIYF.

This sequence joins TRBV30 and TRBJ2-7; a possible D gene is TRBD1 (5 bases). Trimming shortened V by 4 bases and J by 7 bases, and 14 bases separated the two germline ends. Germline loops: CDR1 GTSNPN, CDR2 SVGIG (reference sequence). This CDR3 region has 12 residues. The CDR3: CAWTTSPGEQYF. As DNA, the CDR3 is TGTGCCTGGACGACCAGTCCAGGGGAGCAGTACTTC.

V is TRBV6-2 or TRBV6-3 and J is TRBJ2-3, with 12 bases lining up with TRBD2. This CDR3 contains 20 residues. Germline V gene lookup returns CDR1 MNHEY and CDR2 SVGEGT. V was clipped by 0 bases and J by 3 bases; unmatched bases: 13. The CDR3 loop is CASSYSWLAGGYALTDTQYF. The CDR3 DNA reads as TGTGCCAGCAGTTACTCGTGGCTAGCGGGAGGGTATGCCCTAACAGATACGCAGTATTTT.

The CDR3 spells CSARDPSGRIYNEQFF. The CDR3 nucleotides read TGCAGTGCTAGAGACCCGAGCGGGAGGATCTACAATGAGCAGTTCTTC. The chain links TRBV20-1 to TRBJ2-1, with 9 bases matching TRBD2. Germline values: CDR1 DFQATT, CDR2 SNEGSKA (reference sequence). Germline trimming cut 0 bases from V and 3 bases from J; bases unmatched to any gene: 6. CDR3 size: 16 residues.

This chain connects TRBV11-2 to TRBJ2-1; D is unresolved. Germline CDR1 SGHAT, CDR2 FQNNGV. The CDR3 covers 14 residues. Trimming left V 3 bases short and J 5 bases short, with 11 bases between. The CDR3 loop reads CASSFFSVDNEQFF. DNA of the CDR3: TGTGCCAGCAGCTTTTTCAGCGTCGACAATGAGCAGTTCTTC.

This clonotype was seen only a few times. V is TRBV29-1 and J is TRBJ1-1; tentative D call: TRBD1 (6 bases). V lost 7 bases, J lost 6 bases, and 15 bases lay in between. The germline CDR1 and CDR2 sequences are SQVTM and ANQGSEA. This CDR3 has 12 residues. The CDR3 is CSGTGWGAEAFF. The CDR3, as DNA: TGCAGCGGAACAGGGTGGGGGGCTGAAGCTTTCTTT.

The J gene is TRBJ1-4, the V gene TRBV4-2, with D possibly matching TRBD1 (6 bases). In germline, CDR1 is LGHNA, CDR2 YNFKEQ. The CDR3 is 16 residues long. V gave up 5 bases and J gave up 5 bases, with 18 bases separating them. The CDR3 nucleotides read TGTGCCAGCAGCACAGACTCCGAAGGGGGGAATGAAAAACTGTTTTTT. It codes for CASSTDSEGGNEKLFF.

The V call is TRBV20-1, the J call TRBJ2-5; TRBD2 matches at 9 bases. V shed 4 bases, J shed 4 bases, and the junction held 10 bases outside the gene matches. Germline assignment: CDR1 DFQATT and CDR2 SNEGSKA (reference sequence). CDR3 length: 15 residues. The CDR3 here is CSAKKVAGARETQYF. The CDR3, as DNA: TGCAGTGCTAAGAAGGTAGCGGGAGCCCGAGAGACCCAGTACTTC.

Many counts were recorded for this clonotype. The chain joins TRBV11-2 to TRBJ1-3; D gene uncertain. CDR1 and CDR2 (germline): SGHAT, FQNNGV. The CDR3 has 15 residues. Trimming pared 5 bases from V and 0 bases from J, leaving 11 bases between. The CDR3 bases are TGTGCCAGCAGCCCCGAGATCTACTCTGGAAACACCATATATTTT. Translation gives CASSPEIYSGNTIYF.

This clonotype was observed a handful of times. V usage is TRBV7-2 and J usage is TRBJ2-5; D remains ambiguous. The CDR3 is made up of 15 amino acids. V was shortened by 1 base and J by 5 bases, with 14 bases between the two germline ends. Germline lookup yields CDR1 SGHTA and CDR2 FQGNSA. The CDR3 bases are TGTGCCAGCAGCTTAGAGATCTCTCTCGCGGAGACCCAGTACTTC. Translated, it gives CASSLEISLAETQYF.

Notes on this clonotype: A much larger clone differs from this one at a single base, so this may be a read error. The chain has TRBV29-1 and TRBJ1-1; no definite D call. Between the trimmed V and J ends, which lost 6 bases and 1 base, there was a span of 15 bases. The CDR3 has 14 residues. Germline CDR1 reads SQVTM; CDR2 reads ANQGSEA. CDR3 bases: TGCAGCGTCGAACCTTGGCTCGGGAACACTGAAGCTTTCTTT. It encodes CSVEPWLGNTEAFF.

The chain is built from TRBV12-3 or TRBV12-4 and TRBJ1-4; D is unclear. The CDR3 spans 15 residues. V was clipped by 6 bases and J by 8 bases, with 19 bases between them. The CDR3 here is CASRPGAAPEEKLFF. CDR3 nucleotide sequence: TGTGCCAGCAGACCCGGTGCAGCCCCGGAGGAAAAACTGTTTTTT.

The rearrangement uses TRBV7-2 and TRBJ1-3; D gene unclear. The CDR3 extends over 15 amino acids. Germline CDR1 SGHTA, CDR2 FQGNSA. V was shortened by 5 bases and J by 0 bases, with 11 bases between the two germline ends. The CDR3 reads CASSGTQLSGNTIYF. The CDR3 coding sequence is TGTGCCAGCAGCGGAACGCAACTCTCTGGAAACACCATATATTTT.

Many counts were recorded for this clonotype. This chain joins TRBV12-3 or TRBV12-4 and TRBJ1-1; TRBD1 is a possible D gene (5 bases). The CDR3 spans 15 residues. V was pared by 3 bases and J by 5 bases, with 16 bases between. The CDR3 here is CASSFGRDWGTEAFF. Here the CDR3 DNA reads TGTGCCAGCAGTTTCGGGCGGGATTGGGGGACTGAAGCTTTCTTT.

This clonotype occurred a few times. The chain is built from TRBV20-1 and TRBJ1-6, with a possible D match to TRBD1 (6 bases). V was trimmed by 5 bases and J by 7 bases, leaving 12 bases between them. The CDR3 runs 13 residues. CDR1 is DFQATT, CDR2 SNEGSKA, per germline (reference sequence). CDR3 protein: CSAYRVENSPLHF. CDR3 bases: TGCAGTGCTTACAGGGTAGAAAATTCACCCCTCCACTTT.

This chain uses TRBV7-2 with TRBJ2-3, with 13 bases that match TRBD2. With 5 bases clipped from V and 4 bases from J, the junction kept 9 bases outside the gene matches. Germline-derived CDR1 and CDR2 are SGHTA and FQGNSA. The CDR3 covers 17 residues. CDR3 residues: CASSRYGTSGTSDTQYF. For the CDR3, the DNA is TGTGCCAGCAGCAGATACGGGACTAGCGGGACCTCAGATACGCAGTATTTT.

Remarks on this clonotype: It is likely a read error, because the conserved phenylalanine at the end of the CDR3 is missing. V usage is TRBV7-2 and J usage is TRBJ2-5; D possibly corresponds to TRBD2 (6 bases). The CDR3 runs to 14 residues. The germline CDR1 and CDR2 sequences are SGHTA and FQGNSA. V was shortened by 1 base and J by 5 bases, with 11 bases between the two germline ends. The CDR3 bases are TGTGCCAGCAGCTTAGATGCGGGAATGGAGACCCAGTACTCC. The encoded protein is CASSLDAGMETQYS.